This T cell receptor beta chain was captured in a study of T cell responses to AZD1222 COVID-19 vaccine. Trimming stripped 1 base from V and 6 bases from J, with 8 bases between. There are 13 residues in the CDR3. CDR1 is SGHRS, CDR2 YFSETQ, per germline. Sequencing was performed with immunoSEQ multiplex PCR; in TCRdb, only in-frame clones are kept and a portion is missing. This sample has 140,000 to 150,000 clones, with over 85% found just once. This receptor was obtained from an adult who received the AZD1222 COVID-19 vaccine. The genes are TRBV5-1 and TRBJ1-5; no clear D gene. This specimen was peripheral blood, taken 28 days after the second AZD1222 dose. CDR3 nucleotides: TGCGCCAGCAGCTTGTTTCCGGGTCAGCCCCAGCATTTT. Encoded protein: CASSLFPGQPQHF.